This T cell receptor (beta chain) was profiled in a study of HIV-infected patients and healthy controls. The study's findings and limits: HIV-infected patients shared fewer CDR3 sequences between individuals than healthy controls.

The CDR3 extends over 13 amino acids. Per the germline V gene, CDR1 is MDHEN and CDR2 is SYDVKM. The V gene lost 3 bases and the J gene lost 5 bases, with 10 bases spanning the gap. All unsorted peripheral T cells were captured because whole blood was used without fractionation. Peripheral blood, 2 to 3 ml, was drawn for RNA extraction. About 500 ng RNA was reverse transcribed with alpha and beta constant-region primers. Using multiplexing indices, alpha and beta chain libraries were generated apart by chain-specific third strand synthesis. TCRdb re-called the 5' RACE reads with MiXCR, one entry per CDR3 protein. Among some 19,000 distinct CDR3 sequences listed, around 9.1% were seen once. This clonotype was observed many times. The antigen is undetermined.

V gene TRBV28 combines with J gene TRBJ2-5; D may be TRBD2 (5 bases). The sequence derives from an adult in good health. Sequenced input: blood. This CDR3 is CASSLRDWETQYF. The DNA of the CDR3 is TGTGCCAGCAGTTTGAGGGATTGGGAGACCCAGTACTTC.